This TCR beta chain was observed in a study of cytomegalovirus exposure and HLA in healthy donors. The PCR was carried out with 60 Vbeta primers and 13 Jbeta primers. Source study methods: Unique TCR beta chains totaled some 80 million in a later count, with 8.5 million to 12 million of them shared. Some clones are missing from TCRdb's copy, which holds only in-frame ones; the method was immunoSEQ multiplex PCR. The D gene and trimming were derived from the DNA, and the V and J assignments and clone size from that table. This sample has around 59,000 clones, with 65% to 90% found just once. CDR1 and CDR2 from the germline V gene are LNHNV and YYDKDF (reference sequence). The CDR3 extends over 18 amino acids. V shed 3 bases, J shed 7 bases, and the junction held 16 bases outside the gene matches. With respect to this clone: Its target is not known.

Study-level findings and limits: Upon later analysis, HLA-associated TCR beta chains proved more clonally expanded than other, equally common chains.

Sequences were obtained from PBMCs. V usage is TRBV15 and J usage is TRBJ2-1, with 9 bases lining up with TRBD2. The receptor was derived from a human donor in good health. In DNA form, the CDR3 reads TGTGCCACCAGCAGCCTCACCTTGGGGCCTAGCGGGACGAATGAGCAGTTCTTC. It is translated as CATSSLTLGPSGTNEQFF.